This entry lists 4 T cell receptor beta chains sequenced from one sample in a study of CD8+ T cells in alopecia areata. Extraction and reverse transcription of RNA yielded cDNA as the sequencing template. The method was immunoSEQ multiplex PCR; TCRdb's version includes in-frame clones alone and lacks a portion of them. This table holds 150,000 or so clones, about nine tenths found once. Sequences were derived from CD8+ T cells sorted from blood, sampled at week 0. The source is a human donor with alopecia areata.

Sample share makes this clone medium-sized. The V gene is TRBV4-2, the J gene TRBJ2-3; weak D call: TRBD2 (6 bases). Germline CDR1 is LGHNA and CDR2 is YNFKEQ. Trimming stripped 1 base from V and 5 bases from J, with 10 bases between. The CDR3 loop spans 14 amino acids. In DNA, the CDR3 is TGTGCCAGCAGCCAAGCGGGAGAGGTAGATACGCAGTATTTT. Translated: CASSQAGEVDTQYF.

The chain carries TRBV13 and TRBJ2-7; D is ambiguous. Per germline, CDR1 PRHDT and CDR2 FYEKMQ (reference sequence). The CDR3 consists of 15 residues. V was clipped by 0 bases and J by 1 base, with 10 bases between them. DNA for the CDR3: TGTGCCAGCAGCTTAGGCTCCCGACGATCCTACGAGCAGTACTTC. This sequence encodes CASSLGSRRSYEQYF.

This chain's CDR3 is CASSLGQGRDEQFF. CDR3 nucleotides: TGTGCCAGCAGCTTGGGACAGGGCAGGGATGAGCAGTTCTTC. The chain recombines TRBV5-4 with TRBJ2-1; 7 bases line up with TRBD1. This CDR3 region has 14 residues. Germline V lookup: CDR1 SGHNT, CDR2 YYREEE (reference sequence). The V and J ends lost 0 bases and 8 bases, in that order; junction bases with no gene match: 5.

This clone was picked up a small number of times. This chain joins TRBV29-1 and TRBJ2-3, with D possibly TRBD2 on 6 matching bases. The CDR3 is 16 amino acids. The germline V gene has CDR1 SQVTM and CDR2 ANQGSEA. V lost 7 bases to trimming and J lost 0 bases, with 20 bases between them. DNA for the CDR3: TGCAGCGGGAATACACTGGGCGGGACTAGCACAGATACGCAGTATTTT. Translation: CSGNTLGGTSTDTQYF.